Below, one T cell receptor (beta chain) is given with its context. The ends lost 5 bases at V and 3 bases at J; junction bases unmatched: 8. This CDR3 has 17 amino acids. Germline V gene data show CDR1 as MNHEY and CDR2 as SMNVEV (reference sequence). This specimen comes from a study of blood T cell repertoires in COVID-19. Clones were sequenced by immunoSEQ multiplex PCR, and TCRdb holds only the in-frame ones, with some missing. Counted here are 400,000 or so clones, 75% to 90% occurring once; the ten biggest clones make up roughly 1.6%. The source material was peripheral blood. The sequence came from a woman between 35 and 50 years old with COVID-19, enrolled during active disease. The chain uses TRBV27 and TRBJ2-7, with TRBD2 matching over 15 bases. The CDR3 coding sequence is TGTGCCAGCAGTCCAGGGACTAGCGGGGGGCCATTCTACGAGCAGTACTTC. It is translated as CASSPGTSGGPFYEQYF.